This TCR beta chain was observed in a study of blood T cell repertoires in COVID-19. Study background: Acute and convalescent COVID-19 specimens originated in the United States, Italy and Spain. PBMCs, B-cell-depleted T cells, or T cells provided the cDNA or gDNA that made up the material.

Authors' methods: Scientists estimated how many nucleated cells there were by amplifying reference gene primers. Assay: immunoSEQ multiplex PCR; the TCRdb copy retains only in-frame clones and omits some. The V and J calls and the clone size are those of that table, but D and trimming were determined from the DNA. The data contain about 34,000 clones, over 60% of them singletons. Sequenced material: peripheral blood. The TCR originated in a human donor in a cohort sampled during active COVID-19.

The CDR3 protein is CASSQETNSPLHF. As DNA, the CDR3 is TGTGCCAGCAGCCAGGAAACCAATTCACCCCTCCACTTT. The chain is built from TRBV5-4 and TRBJ1-6; D unclear. V lost 4 bases and J 7 bases, leaving 9 bases between the germline ends. The CDR3 consists of 13 residues. CDR1 is SGHNT and CDR2 is YYREEE in the germline V gene (reference sequence).